Below, 27 T cell receptor beta chains from the same sample are listed, as sequenced in a study of technical replicates of blood from a few donors. The protocol was immunoSEQ multiplex PCR, while the TCRdb copy is restricted to in-frame clones and leaves out a portion. The table records more than 65,000 clones, about 97% of them present only once. Sequencing was done on a sample of T cells isolated from PBMCs. The origin of the receptors is a human donor in good health.

The genes are TRBV27 and TRBJ1-2; maybe TRBD1 (6 bases). Germline assignment: CDR1 MNHEY and CDR2 SMNVEV (reference sequence). Trimming took 4 bases from V and 5 from J, leaving 14 bases between them. The CDR3 length is 14 residues. The CDR3 loop is CASSSRTAFYGYTF. The CDR3 DNA is TGTGCCAGCAGTTCGCGGACAGCTTTTTATGGCTACACCTTC.

The chain is built from TRBV18 and TRBJ2-7; 7 bases map to TRBD2. Trimming took 3 bases from V and 5 from J; bases not matched to a gene: 7. Germline V CDR1 and CDR2: KGHSH, LQKENI. The CDR3 consists of 14 residues. The CDR3 loop reads CASSPFSGGNEQYF. Here the CDR3 DNA reads TGTGCCAGCTCACCCTTCTCGGGAGGTAACGAGCAGTACTTC. The complete variable domain, with remaining parts taken from reference TRBV18 and TRBJ2-7, reads NAGVMQNPRHLVRRRGQEARLRCSPMKGHSHVYWYRQLPEEGLKFMVYLQKENIIDESGMPKERFSAEFPKEGPSILRIQQVVRGDSAAYFCASSPFSGGNEQYFGPGTRLTVT.

The CDR3 reads CASSVGWSGRGTDTQYF. The CDR3 DNA is TGTGCCAGCAGCGTAGGTTGGAGCGGGAGGGGTACAGATACGCAGTATTTT. The chain combines TRBV9 with TRBJ2-3, with 10 bases aligning to TRBD2. The germline CDR1 and CDR2 sequences are SGDLS and YYNGEE. Germline trimming cut 0 bases from V and 3 bases from J; bases unmatched to any gene: 7. The CDR3 is 17 residues long. Supplemented by reference TRBV9 and TRBJ2-3, the full variable domain reads DSGVTQTPKHLITATGQRVTLRCSPRSGDLSVYWYQQSLDQGLQFLIQYYNGEERAKGNILERFSAQQFPDLHSELNLSSLELGDSALYFCASSVGWSGRGTDTQYFGPGTRLTVL.

The chain joins TRBV9 to TRBJ2-3; 9 bases match TRBD2. The CDR3 extends over 19 amino acids. The J segment lost 5 bases and the V segment lost 4 bases, leaving 20 bases of the junction unmatched. Germline V gene lookup returns CDR1 SGDLS and CDR2 YYNGEE. Here the CDR3 reads CASSNPAGGPVWSGDTQYF. The CDR3 nucleotides are TGTGCCAGCAGCAACCCCGCGGGAGGGCCGGTATGGTCGGGAGATACGCAGTATTTT.

The chain carries TRBV11-1 and TRBJ2-3; D ambiguous. Looked up from germline, CDR1 is SGHAT and CDR2 is FQDESV (reference sequence). The CDR3 has 14 residues. V lost 5 bases to trimming and J lost 2 bases, with 11 bases between them. The CDR3 bases are TGTGCCAGCAGCCGCCGGGTTTCCACAGATACGCAGTATTTT. This gives the protein CASSRRVSTDTQYF.

This clone was detected only once. V is TRBV27 and J is TRBJ1-1; D gene unclear. The length of the CDR3 is 13 residues. Trimming shortened V by 6 bases and J by 1 base, and 9 bases separated the two germline ends. The germline V gene encodes CDR1 MNHEY and CDR2 SMNVEV (reference sequence). CDR3 in amino acids: CASRLGRNTEAFF. The CDR3 region has the DNA TGTGCCAGCAGGCTAGGGAGGAACACTGAAGCTTTCTTT.

The chain combines TRBV7-9 with TRBJ2-1; D remains unclear. Germline V gives CDR1 SEHNR, CDR2 FQNEAQ (reference sequence). The CDR3 extends over 11 amino acids. The ends were cut back, 8 bases at V and 6 bases at J, with 8 bases in the middle. Written as DNA, the CDR3 is TGTGCCAGCGGATACAGCAATGAGCAGTTCTTC. This sequence encodes CASGYSNEQFF.

This chain connects TRBV2 to TRBJ2-7, with D tentatively TRBD1 (5 bases). There are 10 residues in the CDR3. CDR1 is SNHLY and CDR2 is FYNNEI in the germline V gene. Trimming stripped 10 bases from V and 7 bases from J, with 11 bases between. In DNA form, the CDR3 reads TGTGCCATCACAGGTGGAGAGCAGTACTTC. Encoded protein: CAITGGEQYF.

The rearrangement joins TRBV11-2 to TRBJ1-3; D remains ambiguous. Looked up from germline, CDR1 is SGHAT and CDR2 is FQNNGV. Trimming pared 4 bases from V and 3 bases from J, leaving 7 bases between. CDR3 length equals 13 residues. The CDR3 nucleotides are TGTGCCAGCAGCTCGGGTATTGGAAACACCATATATTTT. Its translation is CASSSGIGNTIYF.

V and J are TRBV4-1 and TRBJ2-7; D is unclear. This CDR3 has 12 residues. Per the germline V gene, CDR1 is MGHRA and CDR2 is YSYEKL. V was trimmed by 0 bases and J by 3 bases, leaving 3 bases between them. This CDR3 is CASSQDGYEQYF. The CDR3 bases are TGCGCCAGCAGCCAAGACGGCTACGAGCAGTACTTC.

This chain uses TRBV30 with TRBJ2-7, with TRBD1 identical over 7 bases. J was trimmed by 3 bases and V by 4 bases; bases with no gene match: 18. The CDR3 contains 17 residues. Germline V gene lookup returns CDR1 GTSNPN and CDR2 SVGIG (reference sequence). The CDR3 sequence is CAWTEGLLRDSSYEQYF. The CDR3 region has the DNA TGTGCCTGGACCGAGGGGCTACTCCGGGACAGTAGCTACGAGCAGTACTTC.

V usage is TRBV4-1 and J usage is TRBJ2-1; TRBD2 matches at 9 bases. V trimming: 1 base; J trimming: 7 bases; junction bases outside the gene matches: 5. Germline V gene data show CDR1 as MGHRA and CDR2 as YSYEKL. The CDR3 is 15 amino acids. CDR3 in amino acids: CASSQVGAGGNEQFF. CDR3 nucleotide sequence: TGCGCCAGCAGCCAAGTGGGGGCGGGAGGGAATGAGCAGTTCTTC.

The chain uses TRBV13 and TRBJ2-1; 7 bases line up with TRBD2. CDR1 is PRHDT, CDR2 FYEKMQ, per germline (reference sequence). V lost 2 bases and J lost 6; bases outside the gene matches: 7. CDR3 length: 15 residues. The CDR3 is CASSLSSSGINEQFF. DNA for the CDR3: TGTGCCAGCAGCTTATCATCCAGCGGGATCAATGAGCAGTTCTTC.

The chain employs TRBV7-2 and TRBJ2-7; 7 bases align to TRBD1. The CDR3 sequence is 14 residues long. Germline assignment: CDR1 SGHTA and CDR2 FQGNSA. Trimming cost V 5 bases and J 2 bases; bases outside gene matches: 6. CDR3 bases: TGTGCCAGCAGCCCAGGACAGGCGCCCTACGAGCAGTACTTC. Translated: CASSPGQAPYEQYF.

V and J are TRBV19 and TRBJ1-5; 7 bases match TRBD1. The CDR3 is 13 residues long. CDR1 and CDR2 (germline): LNHDA, SQIVND (reference sequence). V gave up 5 bases and J gave up 4 bases; unmatched junction bases: 2. The CDR3 is CASSEQGNQPQHF. CDR3 bases: TGTGCCAGTAGTGAACAGGGGAATCAGCCCCAGCATTTT.

The chain is built from TRBV4-1 and TRBJ1-5; tentatively, D is TRBD1 (6 bases). V dropped 4 bases and J dropped 0 bases, with 13 bases sitting between them. The length of the CDR3 is 16 residues. Germline CDR1 and CDR2: MGHRA and YSYEKL. The CDR3 here is CASSLKGGDSNQPQHF. The CDR3 DNA is TGCGCCAGCAGCCTTAAAGGGGGGGATAGCAATCAGCCCCAGCATTTT.

V and J are TRBV29-1 and TRBJ1-5; TRBD1 might be the D (6 bases). Trimming removed 4 bases at V and 1 base at J, with 8 bases between. The CDR3 runs to 13 residues. The germline CDR1 and CDR2 sequences are SQVTM and ANQGSEA. The CDR3 loop reads CSVGQGSNQPQHF. DNA for the CDR3: TGCAGCGTTGGGCAGGGGAGCAATCAGCCCCAGCATTTT.

The CDR3 bases are TGCGCCAGCAGCCAAGAGGTCAGGGAAGTGGTTGGTGAAAAACTGTTTTTT. Translated: CASSQEVREVVGEKLFF. This chain links TRBV4-1 with TRBJ1-4; weak D call: TRBD1 (5 bases). Per germline, CDR1 MGHRA and CDR2 YSYEKL. V lost 0 bases and J lost 7, with 18 bases in between. The CDR3 has 17 residues.

The V gene is TRBV27, the J gene TRBJ2-5; TRBD1 aligns across 7 bases. Germline-derived CDR1 and CDR2 are MNHEY and SMNVEV (reference sequence). The CDR3 runs to 15 residues. Trimming took 5 bases from V and 3 from J; bases not matched to a gene: 9. CDR3 region: CASSVPGQAEETQYF. The DNA for the CDR3 is TGTGCCAGCAGTGTCCCAGGACAGGCAGAAGAGACCCAGTACTTC.

This clone was detected only a few times. This chain links TRBV5-6 with TRBJ1-1; possibly TRBD1 for D (6 bases). The germline V and J ends were trimmed by 1 base and 4 bases, with 11 bases remaining between them. This CDR3 comprises 14 residues. Germline V gene sequence: CDR1 SGHDT, CDR2 YYEEEE. The CDR3 bases are TGTGCCAGCAGCTTGCCGGGGGGGGCCACTGAAGCTTTCTTT. It is translated as CASSLPGGATEAFF.

As DNA, the CDR3 is TGTGCCAGTAGTATAAGCGGGACAGGTAACACTGAAGCTTTCTTT. Encoded protein: CASSISGTGNTEAFF. The genes are TRBV19 and TRBJ1-1; TRBD1 matches 8 bases. The V gene's germline CDR1 is LNHDA and CDR2 SQIVND (reference sequence). Trimming removed 2 bases from V and 2 bases from J; junction bases left unmatched: 4. The CDR3 runs 15 residues.

This rearrangement joins TRBV30 to TRBJ2-1; 12 bases map to TRBD2. Looked up from germline, CDR1 is GTSNPN and CDR2 is SVGIG (reference sequence). The J segment lost 10 bases and the V segment lost 5 bases, leaving 6 bases of the junction unmatched. The CDR3 loop spans 13 amino acids. The CDR3, as DNA: TGTGCCTGGTCTAGCGGGAGGGCTTTCGAGCAGTTCTTC. Protein: CAWSSGRAFEQFF.

The chain recombines TRBV28 with TRBJ1-4, with 7 bases aligning to TRBD1. The germline V gene encodes CDR1 MDHEN and CDR2 SYDVKM. The CDR3 has 15 amino acids. Unmatched junction bases numbered 10, after V lost 5 bases and J lost 7 bases. CDR3 coding DNA: TGTGCCAGCAGTCCTATCTACAGGGGTCGTGAAAAACTGTTTTTT. As protein: CASSPIYRGREKLFF. The variable domain in full, completed from reference TRBV28 and TRBJ1-4, reads DVKVTQSSRYLVKRTGEKVFLECVQDMDHENMFWYRQDPGLGLRLIYFSYDVKMKEKGDIPEGYSVSREKKERFSLILESASTNQTSMYLCASSPIYRGREKLFFGSGTQLSVL.

The J gene is TRBJ2-5, the V gene TRBV5-4; D call uncertain. Germline loops: CDR1 SGHNT, CDR2 YYREEE (reference sequence). This CDR3 has 11 amino acids. With 6 bases removed from V and 7 bases from J, the gap between germline ends came to 10 bases. The CDR3 loop reads CASITEGTQYF. The CDR3 bases are TGTGCCAGCATCACAGAAGGGACCCAGTACTTC. Based on the CDR3 plus reference TRBV5-4 and TRBJ2-5, the full variable domain is ETGVTQSPTHLIKTRGQQVTLRCSSQSGHNTVSWYQQALGQGPQFIFQYYREEENGRGNFPPRFSGLQFPNYSSELNVNALELDDSALYLCASITEGTQYFGPGTRLLVL.

V gene TRBV7-8 combines with J gene TRBJ1-2; D call uncertain. Between the trimmed V and J ends, which lost 3 bases and 2 bases, there was a span of 10 bases. The CDR3 is made up of 14 amino acids. In germline, CDR1 is SGHVS, CDR2 FQNEAQ. The CDR3 nucleotides read TGTGCCAGCAGCTTGGCAGGAAGGAACTATGGCTACACCTTC. This sequence encodes CASSLAGRNYGYTF.

The CDR3: CASSSRGLSYNEQFF. The CDR3 bases are TGTGCCAGCAGCAGCAGGGGCCTCTCCTACAATGAGCAGTTCTTC. This chain connects TRBV7-3 to TRBJ2-1, with D perhaps matching TRBD1 (6 bases). CDR1 and CDR2 (germline): SGHTA, FQGTGA. V lost 5 bases and J 0 bases, leaving 11 bases between the germline ends. CDR3 length equals 15 residues.

The V call is TRBV6-1, the J call TRBJ2-2; D is undetermined. Germline V gives CDR1 MNHNS, CDR2 SASEGT. V shed 5 bases and J shed 3 bases, with 10 bases lying between them. This CDR3 is built from 14 residues. The CDR3 nucleotides are TGTGCCAGCAGTCGTGACTCGCACACCGGGGAGCTGTTTTTT. Protein: CASSRDSHTGELFF.